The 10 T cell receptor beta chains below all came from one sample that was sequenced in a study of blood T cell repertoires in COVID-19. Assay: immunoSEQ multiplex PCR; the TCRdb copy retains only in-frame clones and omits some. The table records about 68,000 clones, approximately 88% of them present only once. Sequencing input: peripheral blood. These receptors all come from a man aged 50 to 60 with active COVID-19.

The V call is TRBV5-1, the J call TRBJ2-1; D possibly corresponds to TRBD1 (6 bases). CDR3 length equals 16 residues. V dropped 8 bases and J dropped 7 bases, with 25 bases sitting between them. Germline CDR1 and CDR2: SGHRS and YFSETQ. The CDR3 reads CASNYGGTGKVNEQFF. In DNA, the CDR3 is TGCGCCAGTAACTATGGAGGAACAGGGAAGGTGAATGAGCAGTTCTTC.

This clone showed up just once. The chain's CDR3 is CASSPGGQGGADTQYF. As DNA, the CDR3 is TGTGCCAGCAGCCCGGGAGGGCAGGGCGGGGCAGATACGCAGTATTTT. The chain uses TRBV3-1 (or the pseudogene TRBV3-2) and TRBJ2-3, with TRBD2 matching 8 bases. Germline V gene sequence: CDR1 LGHDT, CDR2 YNNKEL (reference sequence). The CDR3 loop spans 16 amino acids. V lost 4 bases to trimming and J lost 4 bases; unmatched junction nucleotides: 10.

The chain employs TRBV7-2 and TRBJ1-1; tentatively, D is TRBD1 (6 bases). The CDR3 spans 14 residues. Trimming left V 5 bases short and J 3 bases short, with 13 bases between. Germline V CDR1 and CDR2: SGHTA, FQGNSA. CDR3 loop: CASSLQGFDTEAFF. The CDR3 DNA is TGTGCCAGCAGCCTACAGGGTTTTGACACTGAAGCTTTCTTT.

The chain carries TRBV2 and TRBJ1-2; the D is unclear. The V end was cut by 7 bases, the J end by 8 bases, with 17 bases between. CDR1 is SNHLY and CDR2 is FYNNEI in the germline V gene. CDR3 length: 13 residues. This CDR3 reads CASKLIDPRGYTF. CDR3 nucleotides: TGTGCCAGCAAACTAATCGACCCTCGGGGCTACACCTTC.

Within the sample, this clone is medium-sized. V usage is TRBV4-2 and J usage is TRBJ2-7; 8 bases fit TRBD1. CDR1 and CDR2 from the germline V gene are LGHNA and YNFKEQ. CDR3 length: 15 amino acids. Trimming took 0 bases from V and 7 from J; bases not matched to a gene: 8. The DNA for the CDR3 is TGTGCCAGCAGCCAAGAGGCCAGGGGGCATCAGGAGCAGTACTTC. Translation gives CASSQEARGHQEQYF.

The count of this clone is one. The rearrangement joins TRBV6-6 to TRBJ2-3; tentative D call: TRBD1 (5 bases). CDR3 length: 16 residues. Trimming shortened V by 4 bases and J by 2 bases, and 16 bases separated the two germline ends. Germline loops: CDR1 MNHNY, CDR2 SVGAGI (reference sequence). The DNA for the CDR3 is TGTGCCAGCAGTTTTTGGGGCGGCTCCATCACAGATACGCAGTATTTT. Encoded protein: CASSFWGGSITDTQYF.

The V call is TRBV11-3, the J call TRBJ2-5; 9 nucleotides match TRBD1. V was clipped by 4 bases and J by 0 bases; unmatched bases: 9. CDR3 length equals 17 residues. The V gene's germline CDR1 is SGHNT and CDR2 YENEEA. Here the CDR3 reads CASSSGTGWGYQETQYF. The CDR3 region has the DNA TGTGCCAGCAGCTCCGGGACAGGGTGGGGGTACCAAGAGACCCAGTACTTC.

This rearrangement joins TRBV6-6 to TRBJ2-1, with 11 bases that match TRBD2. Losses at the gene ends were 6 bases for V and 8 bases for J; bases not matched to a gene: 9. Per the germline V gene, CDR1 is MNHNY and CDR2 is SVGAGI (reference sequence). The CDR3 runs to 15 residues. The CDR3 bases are TGTGCCAGCAGCTTACTAGCGGGGGCCGGGGATGAGCAGTTCTTC. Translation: CASSLLAGAGDEQFF.

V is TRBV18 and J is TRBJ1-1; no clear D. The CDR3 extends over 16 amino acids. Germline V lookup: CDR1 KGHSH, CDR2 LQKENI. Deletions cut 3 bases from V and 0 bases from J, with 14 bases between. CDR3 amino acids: CASSPRGSTLNTEAFF. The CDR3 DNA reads TGTGCCAGCTCACCCCGGGGTAGCACCTTGAACACTGAAGCTTTCTTT.

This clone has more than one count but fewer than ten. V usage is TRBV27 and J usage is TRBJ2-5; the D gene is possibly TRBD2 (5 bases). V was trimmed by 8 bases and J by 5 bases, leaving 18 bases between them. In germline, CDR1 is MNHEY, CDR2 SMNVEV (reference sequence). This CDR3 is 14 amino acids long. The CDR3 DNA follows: TGTGCCAGCCGGGGTCTGGATTTTCGGGAGACCCAGTACTTC. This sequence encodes CASRGLDFRETQYF.